These 29 T cell receptor beta chains came from one sample sequenced in a study of graft-versus-host responses after intestinal transplantation. Sequencing used immunoSEQ multiplex PCR; TCRdb keeps in-frame clones, though not all of them. Of about 23,000 clones in the sample, approximately 91% were seen once. The sample was PBMCs, taken approximately 38 days after intestinal transplant. The receptors were gathered from a human patient who received an intestinal transplant, so some T cells may come from the graft donor.

The chain carries TRBV7-3 and TRBJ2-3; D gene ambiguous. CDR3 size: 13 residues. Trimming left V 5 bases short and J 0 bases short, with 6 bases between. CDR1 and CDR2 from the germline V gene are SGHTA and FQGTGA. CDR3 residues: CASSPPSTDTQYF. The CDR3, as DNA: TGTGCCAGCAGCCCCCCTAGCACAGATACGCAGTATTTT. The whole variable domain, filled in from reference TRBV7-3 and TRBJ2-3, reads GAGVSQTPSNKVTEKGKYVELRCDPISGHTALYWYRQSLGQGPEFLIYFQGTGAADDSGLPNDRFFAVRPEGSVSTLKIQRTERGDSAVYLCASSPPSTDTQYFGPGTRLTVL.

The gene calls are TRBV4-1 and TRBJ2-4, with D possibly TRBD2 on 5 matching bases. The CDR3 loop spans 18 amino acids. The V and J ends lost 2 bases and 5 bases respectively, with 22 bases between them. CDR1 and CDR2 from the germline V gene are MGHRA and YSYEKL. The CDR3 spells CASSQLPIRLSRENIQYF. In DNA form, the CDR3 reads TGCGCCAGCAGCCAATTACCAATCAGACTAAGCCGGGAAAACATTCAGTACTTC.

The chain couples TRBV4-1 to TRBJ1-4; D remains ambiguous. The CDR3 totals 14 residues. The germline gives CDR1 MGHRA, CDR2 YSYEKL. Trimming left V 0 bases short and J 3 bases short, with 5 bases between. Written as DNA, the CDR3 is TGCGCCAGCAGCCAAGATCGAGCTAATGAAAAACTGTTTTTT. Amino acid sequence: CASSQDRANEKLFF.

The CDR3 here is CASSLGVQSSYNEQFF. The DNA for the CDR3 is TGTGCCAGCAGTTTAGGCGTGCAGAGCTCCTACAATGAGCAGTTCTTC. This chain joins TRBV28 and TRBJ2-1; no definite D call. CDR3 size: 16 residues. V was cut by 2 bases and J by 0 bases, with 11 bases left in between. The germline V gene encodes CDR1 MDHEN and CDR2 SYDVKM.

This chain uses TRBV25-1 with TRBJ2-1; unclear D gene. Trimming removed 6 bases from V and 8 bases from J, with 29 bases in between. Germline CDR1 and CDR2: MGHDK and SYGVNS. CDR3 length equals 18 residues. CDR3 in DNA: TGTGCCAGCAGCTATGTTTCACGTGGACCCTTCTTGTTCGATGAGCAGTTCTTC. Protein product: CASSYVSRGPFLFDEQFF.

The chain has TRBV4-1 and TRBJ2-4; D perhaps matches TRBD1 (5 bases). The CDR3 is made up of 15 amino acids. Trimming pared 1 base from V and 4 bases from J, leaving 11 bases between. Per the germline V gene, CDR1 is MGHRA and CDR2 is YSYEKL. The CDR3 region has the DNA TGCGCCAGCAGCCAAGTATGGCCAGGGAAAAACATTCAGTACTTC. Translating it yields CASSQVWPGKNIQYF.

The chain is built from TRBV9 and TRBJ2-7; TRBD1 or TRBD2 may be the D gene (5 bases each). Germline lookup yields CDR1 SGDLS and CDR2 YYNGEE. V lost 0 bases and J 2 bases, leaving 12 bases between the germline ends. The CDR3 is made up of 15 amino acids. This CDR3 reads CASSVAEGPTYEQYF. CDR3 coding DNA: TGTGCCAGCAGCGTAGCTGAGGGACCTACCTACGAGCAGTACTTC.

The chain has TRBV4-1 and TRBJ2-5; D might be TRBD1 (6 bases). The CDR3 has 16 residues. Germline values: CDR1 MGHRA, CDR2 YSYEKL. V was cut by 1 base and J by 5 bases, with 17 bases left in between. CDR3 amino acids: CASSQAGTPDRETQYF. The CDR3 coding sequence is TGCGCCAGCAGCCAAGCCGGGACACCCGACAGGGAGACCCAGTACTTC.

The V gene is TRBV4-1, the J gene TRBJ1-1; D is perhaps TRBD1 (6 bases). The germline V gene encodes CDR1 MGHRA and CDR2 YSYEKL. Trimming took off 3 bases at V and 4 bases at J, with 15 bases between the two ends. This CDR3 has 15 amino acids. The CDR3 region has the DNA TGCGCCAGCAGCCAGGACCCTAGGGGGATCACTGAAGCTTTCTTT. It is translated as CASSQDPRGITEAFF.

The rearrangement uses TRBV6-5 and TRBJ2-7; 11 positions agree with TRBD1. Trimming removed 5 bases from V and 2 bases from J; junction bases left unmatched: 2. The CDR3 length is 14 residues. Germline V lookup: CDR1 MNHEY, CDR2 SVGAGI. Here the CDR3 reads CASSAGQGAYEQYF. The CDR3 DNA is TGTGCCAGCAGTGCGGGACAGGGGGCCTACGAGCAGTACTTC.

The chain joins TRBV10-2 to TRBJ2-4; D gene unclear. Trimming cost V 3 bases and J 1 base, with 10 bases left between them. Germline V gene lookup returns CDR1 WSHSY and CDR2 SAAADI. This CDR3 is 15 amino acids long. The CDR3 coding sequence is TGCGCCAGCAGTGAATCCCTTGGGGCCAAAAACATTCAGTACTTC. Protein: CASSESLGAKNIQYF.

This clone was observed a single time. The J gene is TRBJ2-1, the V gene TRBV13; 7 bases agree with TRBD2. J lost 9 bases, V lost 4 bases, and 15 bases had no gene match. The CDR3 has 16 amino acids. In germline, CDR1 is PRHDT, CDR2 FYEKMQ (reference sequence). CDR3 in DNA: TGTGCCAGCAGCTCCGAGAGCGGGGAGGCTGTCGGTGAGCAGTTCTTC. Its protein product is CASSSESGEAVGEQFF.

This chain links TRBV5-5 with TRBJ1-2; no firm D call. CDR1 is SGHKS, CDR2 YYEKEE, per germline (reference sequence). V lost 6 bases, J lost 5 bases, and 8 bases lay in between. This CDR3 spans 11 amino acids. As DNA, the CDR3 is TGTGCCAGCACTGGAGATTATGGCTACACCTTC. As protein: CASTGDYGYTF.

This clone was seen a single time. The J gene is TRBJ2-2, the V gene TRBV6-1; 8 bases are shared with TRBD2. V dropped 8 bases and J dropped 1; count of bases not matched to a gene: 6. The CDR3 consists of 15 residues. CDR1 is MNHNS and CDR2 is SASEGT in the germline V gene. The CDR3 sequence: CASRRSGRNTGELFF. The CDR3 coding sequence is TGTGCCAGCCGCCGGAGCGGGAGGAACACCGGGGAGCTGTTTTTT.

The V gene is TRBV2, the J gene TRBJ1-1; D uncertain. Trimming removed 6 bases at V and 1 base at J, with 6 bases between. The CDR3 covers 12 residues. Germline CDR1 and CDR2: SNHLY and FYNNEI. The chain's CDR3 is CASRRKNTEAFF. CDR3 nucleotides: TGTGCCAGCAGGCGGAAGAACACTGAAGCTTTCTTT.

This clone was observed a handful of times. V usage is TRBV5-1 and J usage is TRBJ2-7; the D gene is possibly TRBD2 (5 bases). CDR1 and CDR2 (germline): SGHRS, YFSETQ. The CDR3 totals 14 residues. V was trimmed by 0 bases and J by 0 bases, leaving 7 bases between them. The CDR3 reads CASSLGAASYEQYF. CDR3 coding DNA: TGCGCCAGCAGCTTGGGAGCGGCCTCCTACGAGCAGTACTTC.

The genes are TRBV27 and TRBJ2-1, with 8 bases that match TRBD2. Trimming cost V 5 bases and J 8 bases; bases outside gene matches: 5. Germline V gene data show CDR1 as MNHEY and CDR2 as SMNVEV (reference sequence). The CDR3 sequence is 13 residues long. The CDR3 protein is CASSPRAGDEQFF. Here the CDR3 DNA reads TGTGCCAGCAGTCCCAGAGCGGGAGATGAGCAGTTCTTC.

V and J are TRBV6-4 and TRBJ2-1; 14 nucleotides match TRBD2. V lost 2 bases, J lost 8 bases, and 2 bases stayed unmatched. Per germline, CDR1 MRHNA and CDR2 SNTAGT. The CDR3 length is 15 residues. The CDR3 DNA reads TGTGCCAGCAGTGACGGGACTAGCGGGAGTGATGAGCAGTTCTTC. Its translation is CASSDGTSGSDEQFF.

The V call is TRBV5-5, the J call TRBJ2-1; TRBD2 agrees at 14 bases. Germline V lookup: CDR1 SGHKS, CDR2 YYEKEE (reference sequence). The CDR3 is 15 amino acids. V was pared by 4 bases and J by 7 bases, with 4 bases of the junction left unmatched. The CDR3 region is CASSPWTSGRNEQFF. CDR3 nucleotides: TGTGCCAGCAGCCCCTGGACTAGCGGGAGGAATGAGCAGTTCTTC.

The gene calls are TRBV20-1 and TRBJ2-5; D unresolved. The V gene's germline CDR1 is DFQATT and CDR2 SNEGSKA (reference sequence). V was pared by 6 bases and J by 10 bases, with 12 bases between. The CDR3 length is 10 residues. The chain's CDR3 is CSAHPADQYF. The CDR3 DNA sequence: TGCAGTGCCCACCCCGCGGACCAGTACTTC.

In this sample, this clone turned up a few times. The chain uses TRBV6-1 and TRBJ2-5; tentative D call: TRBD2 (6 bases). Germline V gives CDR1 MNHNS, CDR2 SASEGT. Trimming stripped 7 bases from V and 5 bases from J, with 17 bases between. The length of the CDR3 is 14 residues. In DNA, the CDR3 is TGTGCCAGCACCTTGCTGGTCGCGGGGGAGACCCAGTACTTC. This translates into CASTLLVAGETQYF.

The chain joins TRBV15 to TRBJ1-2, with a possible D match to TRBD1 (6 bases). V lost 0 bases to trimming and J lost 4 bases, with 9 bases between them. From germline, CDR1 is LNHNV and CDR2 YYDKDF (reference sequence). The CDR3 has 14 residues. This chain's CDR3 is CATSRDLDSYGYTF. CDR3 in DNA: TGTGCCACCAGCAGAGACTTGGACAGCTATGGCTACACCTTC.

The V call is TRBV5-4, the J call TRBJ2-2; D is tentatively TRBD1 or TRBD2 (5 bases each). The CDR3 extends over 19 amino acids. The V gene lost 0 bases and the J gene lost 0 bases, with 18 bases spanning the gap. Germline V lookup: CDR1 SGHNT, CDR2 YYREEE (reference sequence). CDR3 in amino acids: CASSLAILGTKTNTGELFF. CDR3 nucleotides: TGTGCCAGCAGCTTGGCCATTCTGGGGACCAAAACGAACACCGGGGAGCTGTTTTTT.

The chain has TRBV14 and TRBJ2-3, with 10 nucleotides matching TRBD2. V shed 3 bases, J shed 3 bases, and the junction held 9 bases outside the gene matches. The CDR3 sequence is 17 residues long. The germline gives CDR1 SGHDN, CDR2 FVKESK. CDR3 bases: TGTGCCAGCAGCCACCAGAGGGCTAGCGGGAGTACAGATACGCAGTATTTT. Translation: CASSHQRASGSTDTQYF.

J is TRBJ2-1 and V is TRBV13; TRBD2 agrees at 8 bases. Germline V gene data show CDR1 as PRHDT and CDR2 as FYEKMQ (reference sequence). With V trimmed by 1 base and J by 3 bases, 2 bases remained unmatched. The CDR3 consists of 15 residues. The CDR3 region is CASSLAGGDYNEQFF. The CDR3 DNA reads TGTGCCAGCAGCTTAGCGGGAGGGGACTACAATGAGCAGTTCTTC.

The rearrangement links TRBV7-3 to TRBJ2-7; D gene unclear. Germline loops: CDR1 SGHTA, CDR2 FQGTGA. V was trimmed by 6 bases and J by 3 bases, leaving 9 bases between them. The CDR3 runs to 12 residues. The CDR3 bases are TGTGCCAGCAGTTGCTATTTCTACGAGCAGTACTTC. This sequence encodes CASSCYFYEQYF.

The V call is TRBV25-1, the J call TRBJ1-4; possible D gene TRBD1, 5 bases. V gave up 4 bases and J gave up 8 bases, with 11 bases separating them. The germline CDR1 and CDR2 sequences are MGHDK and SYGVNS. The CDR3 length is 13 residues. CDR3 loop: CASSGGNEEKLFF. The CDR3, as DNA: TGTGCCAGCAGTGGGGGGAATGAGGAAAAACTGTTTTTT.

V is TRBV7-3 and J is TRBJ2-7; D gene ambiguous. The CDR3 has 12 residues. Germline V gives CDR1 SGHTA, CDR2 FQGTGA. V lost 4 bases and J 7 bases, leaving 11 bases between the germline ends. The CDR3 coding sequence is TGTGCCAGCAGCTCGCCCCCTGGGGAGCAGTACTTC. Amino acid sequence: CASSSPPGEQYF.

The chain joins TRBV5-4 to TRBJ2-7; 7 bases are shared with TRBD2. V was clipped by 4 bases and J by 3 bases; unmatched bases: 10. Germline CDR1 is SGHNT and CDR2 is YYREEE (reference sequence). The CDR3 contains 15 residues. CDR3 in DNA: TGTGCCAGCAGCACAATCGGGACTACAGGCTACGAGCAGTACTTC. Protein product: CASSTIGTTGYEQYF.